The next 26 T cell receptor beta chains were all read from a single sample in a study of shared clonotypes between healthy human individuals. Data came from immunoSEQ multiplex PCR; TCRdb stores just in-frame clones and leaves some out. The repertoire holds some 2,000,000 clones, with about 95% as singletons. CD45RO-negative cells were positively selected for CCR7, leaving out terminally differentiated effector memory CD45RA+ cells. The specimen was naive CD8+ T cells sorted from blood. Receptors were obtained from a man aged 18 to 30 in good health.

The chain links TRBV7-9 to TRBJ2-1; 9 bases are a match to TRBD1. The V gene's germline CDR1 is SEHNR and CDR2 FQNEAQ (reference sequence). Germline trimming cut 5 bases from V and 0 bases from J; bases unmatched to any gene: 8. The CDR3 spans 17 residues. In DNA form, the CDR3 reads TGTGCCAGCAGCGCCGCACAGGGGGCCGTCTCCTACAATGAGCAGTTCTTC. It yields the protein CASSAAQGAVSYNEQFF. The full variable domain, with the rest looked up from reference TRBV7-9 and TRBJ2-1, is DTGVSQNPRHKITKRGQNVTFRCDPISEHNRLYWYRQTLGQGPEFLTYFQNEAQLEKSRLLSDRFSAERPKGSFSTLEIQRTEQGDSAMYLCASSAAQGAVSYNEQFFGPGTRLTVL.

The chain couples TRBV7-8 to TRBJ1-2, with D maybe TRBD1 (6 bases). With 5 bases removed from V and 1 base from J, the gap between germline ends came to 14 bases. The CDR3 is 15 residues long. Germline assignment: CDR1 SGHVS and CDR2 FQNEAQ. DNA of the CDR3: TGTGCCAGCAGCCCCGGGGCAGGGGTTAACTATGGCTACACCTTC. It specifies CASSPGAGVNYGYTF.

V is TRBV11-2 and J is TRBJ1-6; the D is unclear. The CDR3 contains 13 residues. Trimming removed 0 bases at V and 7 bases at J, with 4 bases between. Germline V gene data show CDR1 as SGHAT and CDR2 as FQNNGV. The CDR3 coding sequence is TGTGCCAGCAGCTTAGACGGGAATTCACCCCTCCACTTT. Encoded protein: CASSLDGNSPLHF.

The chain recombines TRBV11-2 with TRBJ2-7; D ambiguous. The CDR3 is made up of 13 amino acids. Per the germline V gene, CDR1 is SGHAT and CDR2 is FQNNGV. Between the trimmed V and J ends, which lost 2 bases and 3 bases, there was a span of 8 bases. The CDR3 coding sequence is TGTGCCAGCAGCTTAATACAGAGCTACGAGCAGTACTTC. This gives the protein CASSLIQSYEQYF.

The V gene is TRBV13, the J gene TRBJ2-5, with 12 bases identical to TRBD2. The CDR3 contains 15 residues. Germline CDR1 and CDR2: PRHDT and FYEKMQ (reference sequence). J gave up 1 base and V 5 bases, and 2 bases lay outside the gene matches. CDR3 amino acids: CASSPTSGGQETQYF. The DNA of the CDR3 is TGTGCCAGCAGCCCGACTAGCGGGGGCCAAGAGACCCAGTACTTC.

The chain joins TRBV5-1 to TRBJ2-1; D might be TRBD2 (5 bases). V was trimmed by 0 bases and J by 2 bases, leaving 12 bases between them. CDR1 SGHRS and CDR2 YFSETQ come from the germline V gene. The CDR3 runs to 16 residues. CDR3 sequence reads: CASSLGLGEAYNEQFF. CDR3 sequence (DNA): TGCGCCAGCAGCTTGGGGTTGGGAGAAGCCTACAATGAGCAGTTCTTC.

V usage is TRBV7-9 and J usage is TRBJ2-5; D is possibly TRBD1 (6 bases). The CDR3 spans 15 residues. Germline V gives CDR1 SEHNR, CDR2 FQNEAQ (reference sequence). Trimming shortened V by 3 bases and J by 1 base, and 12 bases separated the two germline ends. The CDR3 DNA reads as TGTGCCAGCAGCTTCGGACAGCAGCTCCAAGAGACCCAGTACTTC. It codes for CASSFGQQLQETQYF.

Of note for this clone: The junction departs from the called germline gene at one end, perhaps through a read error. The chain is built from TRBV7-9 and TRBJ2-1, with D possibly being TRBD1 or TRBD2 (5 bases each). This CDR3 has 14 amino acids. Germline V lookup: CDR1 SEHNR, CDR2 FQNEAQ (reference sequence). The CDR3 coding sequence is TGTGCCAGCGGCTTAACGGGACCTTACAATGAGCAGTTCTTC. Translation gives CASGLTGPYNEQFF.

With respect to this clone: Within the sample, other DNA sequences also encode this same CDR3. This chain connects TRBV28 to TRBJ1-5, with D possibly being TRBD1 (6 bases). This CDR3 has 13 residues. Germline lookup yields CDR1 MDHEN and CDR2 SYDVKM. The germline V and J ends were trimmed by 6 bases and 2 bases, with 8 bases remaining between them. The CDR3 sequence: CASSRQGNQPQHF. CDR3 DNA: TGTGCCAGCAGCCGACAGGGCAATCAGCCCCAGCATTTT.

This chain connects TRBV7-6 to TRBJ2-7; D is possibly TRBD2 (6 bases). The length of the CDR3 is 15 residues. Germline values: CDR1 SGHVS, CDR2 FNYEAQ. V was trimmed by 0 bases and J by 3 bases, leaving 12 bases between them. The chain's CDR3 is CASSLARGDLYEQYF. Written as DNA, the CDR3 is TGTGCCAGCAGCTTAGCTCGCGGGGACCTCTACGAGCAGTACTTC.

This chain connects TRBV13 to TRBJ2-5, with a possible D match to TRBD1 (6 bases). The CDR3 is made up of 13 amino acids. With 5 bases removed from V and 2 bases from J, the gap between germline ends came to 9 bases. Germline V CDR1 and CDR2: PRHDT, FYEKMQ (reference sequence). The CDR3 loop reads CASSRQAQETQYF. For the CDR3, the DNA is TGTGCCAGCAGCCGACAGGCACAAGAGACCCAGTACTTC.

To note about this clone: The same CDR3 can be traced to other DNA sequences in this sample. The chain joins TRBV6-5 to TRBJ2-1, with a tentative D call TRBD2 (5 bases). The V and J ends lost 3 bases and 5 bases respectively, with 8 bases between them. The CDR3 covers 13 residues. Germline assignment: CDR1 MNHEY and CDR2 SVGAGI. DNA for the CDR3: TGTGCCAGCAGTTATGGGCGGGACAATGAGCAGTTCTTC. Translating gives CASSYGRDNEQFF.

Concerning this clone itself: This sample also contains other DNA sequences that code for the same CDR3. CDR3 in amino acids: CASSLQATNEKLFF. The CDR3 nucleotides are TGTGCCAGCAGTTTGCAGGCAACTAATGAAAAACTGTTTTTT. The chain is built from TRBV27 and TRBJ1-4; unclear D gene. Trimming shortened V by 3 bases and J by 0 bases, and 5 bases separated the two germline ends. The germline V gene encodes CDR1 MNHEY and CDR2 SMNVEV (reference sequence). CDR3 length equals 14 residues.

The rearrangement uses TRBV28 and TRBJ2-3; D is perhaps TRBD1 (5 bases). In germline, CDR1 is MDHEN, CDR2 SYDVKM. The CDR3 has 15 amino acids. Trimming removed 3 bases from V and 2 bases from J, with 12 bases in between. DNA for the CDR3: TGTGCCAGCAGTTTCAGACAGCCTTACACAGATACGCAGTATTTT. Translation gives CASSFRQPYTDTQYF.

The rearrangement links TRBV18 to TRBJ2-1; 7 bases are shared with TRBD1. Germline CDR1 is KGHSH and CDR2 is LQKENI. The CDR3 spans 15 residues. V lost 5 bases, J lost 4 bases, and 8 bases stayed unmatched. CDR3 sequence: CASSSDRDNYNEQFF. In DNA, the CDR3 is TGTGCCAGCTCATCCGACAGGGACAATTACAATGAGCAGTTCTTC.

Worth noting for this clone: Other DNA sequences in this specimen translate into the identical CDR3. This chain uses TRBV19 with TRBJ1-1; D is undetermined. Germline V gene lookup returns CDR1 LNHDA and CDR2 SQIVND (reference sequence). Trimming shortened V by 4 bases and J by 3 bases, and 9 bases separated the two germline ends. This CDR3 has 13 residues. The CDR3 coding sequence is TGTGCCAGTAGTAGTGGCGGCTACACTGAAGCTTTCTTT. Its translation: CASSSGGYTEAFF.

The V gene is TRBV2, the J gene TRBJ1-2; D may be TRBD1 (6 bases). V was shortened by 9 bases and J by 0 bases, with 11 bases between the two germline ends. This CDR3 is built from 13 residues. Germline V lookup: CDR1 SNHLY, CDR2 FYNNEI. Here the CDR3 reads CARDREANYGYTF. CDR3 sequence (DNA): TGTGCCAGGGACAGAGAGGCTAACTATGGCTACACCTTC.

DNA of the CDR3: TGTGCCAGCAGTTACAGACCTACAACTAATGAAAAACTGTTTTTT. Amino acids: CASSYRPTTNEKLFF. The V and J genes are TRBV6-5 and TRBJ1-4, with D unresolved. Germline loops: CDR1 MNHEY, CDR2 SVGAGI. CDR3 size: 15 residues. Trimming removed 2 bases from V and 0 bases from J, with 7 bases in between.

The chain carries TRBV4-1 and TRBJ2-4, with 7 bases matching TRBD1. The CDR3 is 17 amino acids. Germline V gene sequence: CDR1 MGHRA, CDR2 YSYEKL. V dropped 4 bases and J dropped 4; count of bases not matched to a gene: 13. The CDR3 DNA reads as TGCGCCAGCAGCCCATATGGGGCCGGGACAGAGAAAAACATTCAGTACTTC. Encoded protein: CASSPYGAGTEKNIQYF.

The chain couples TRBV2 to TRBJ2-1; D possibly corresponds to TRBD1 (5 bases). The V gene's germline CDR1 is SNHLY and CDR2 FYNNEI. The CDR3 is 16 amino acids. V gave up 3 bases and J gave up 5 bases, with 17 bases separating them. CDR3 DNA sequence: TGTGCCAGCAGTGACCCAGGGAAGTCCGTCGACAATGAGCAGTTCTTC. Protein sequence: CASSDPGKSVDNEQFF. The whole variable domain, remainder taken from reference TRBV2 and TRBJ2-1, is EPEVTQTPSHQVTQMGQEVILRCVPISNHLYFYWYRQILGQKVEFLVSFYNNEISEKSEIFDDQFSVERPDGSNFTLKIRSTKLEDSAMYFCASSDPGKSVDNEQFFGPGTRLTVL.

For the CDR3, the DNA is TGTGCCAGTAGCCAGGGACAGAGATACGAGCAGTACTTC. This translates into CASSQGQRYEQYF. This chain links TRBV19 with TRBJ2-7; 7 bases agree with TRBD1. Germline-derived CDR1 and CDR2 are LNHDA and SQIVND (reference sequence). Losses at the gene ends were 6 bases for V and 4 bases for J; bases not matched to a gene: 6. This CDR3 spans 13 amino acids.

The CDR3 loop is CASPGLPHTGELFF. CDR3 DNA sequence: TGTGCCAGCCCGGGACTACCTCACACCGGGGAGCTGTTTTTT. The rearrangement uses TRBV7-9 and TRBJ2-2; 7 bases align to TRBD2. Germline V gives CDR1 SEHNR, CDR2 FQNEAQ (reference sequence). This CDR3 is 14 amino acids long. V was pared by 8 bases and J by 3 bases, with 6 bases of the junction left unmatched.

This clone showed up just once. This sequence joins TRBV6-6 and TRBJ2-1; 7 bases match TRBD2. The CDR3 covers 16 residues. After removal of 6 bases from V and 0 bases from J, the junction contained 8 bases not matched to a gene. Germline V gene sequence: CDR1 MNHNY, CDR2 SVGAGI (reference sequence). This chain's CDR3 is CASSLSRGVSYNEQFF. CDR3 DNA sequence: TGTGCCAGCAGCCTATCCCGGGGGGTCTCCTACAATGAGCAGTTCTTC.

The chain employs TRBV14 and TRBJ2-5, with D perhaps matching TRBD2 (5 bases). The length of the CDR3 is 14 residues. The ends were cut back, 3 bases at V and 2 bases at J, with 10 bases in the middle. Germline CDR1 is SGHDN and CDR2 is FVKESK. The CDR3 reads CASSHLGLQETQYF. CDR3 sequence (DNA): TGTGCCAGCAGCCACCTCGGACTGCAAGAGACCCAGTACTTC. Looking up the rest from reference TRBV14 and TRBJ2-5 gives the full variable domain: EAGVTQFPSHSVIEKGQTVTLRCDPISGHDNLYWYRRVMGKEIKFLLHFVKESKQDESGMPNNRFLAERTGGTYSTLKVQPAELEDSGVYFCASSHLGLQETQYFGPGTRLLVL.

The rearrangement links TRBV29-1 to TRBJ1-2; D may be TRBD1 (6 bases). Deletions cut 5 bases from V and 3 bases from J, with 13 bases between. Germline assignment: CDR1 SQVTM and CDR2 ANQGSEA. The CDR3 runs to 13 residues. The CDR3 coding sequence is TGCAGCGTTATGACAGGTTGGGACTATGGCTACACCTTC. Its translation: CSVMTGWDYGYTF.

Note on this clone: Other nucleotide sequences from this sample produce the same CDR3. V and J are TRBV27 and TRBJ2-1; 9 bases are a match to TRBD2. CDR3 length: 16 residues. The germline CDR1 and CDR2 sequences are MNHEY and SMNVEV (reference sequence). V lost 2 bases to trimming and J lost 0 bases; unmatched junction nucleotides: 2. CDR3 nucleotide sequence: TGTGCCAGCAGTTTACTTAGCGGGAGCTCCTACAATGAGCAGTTCTTC. This sequence encodes CASSLLSGSSYNEQFF.